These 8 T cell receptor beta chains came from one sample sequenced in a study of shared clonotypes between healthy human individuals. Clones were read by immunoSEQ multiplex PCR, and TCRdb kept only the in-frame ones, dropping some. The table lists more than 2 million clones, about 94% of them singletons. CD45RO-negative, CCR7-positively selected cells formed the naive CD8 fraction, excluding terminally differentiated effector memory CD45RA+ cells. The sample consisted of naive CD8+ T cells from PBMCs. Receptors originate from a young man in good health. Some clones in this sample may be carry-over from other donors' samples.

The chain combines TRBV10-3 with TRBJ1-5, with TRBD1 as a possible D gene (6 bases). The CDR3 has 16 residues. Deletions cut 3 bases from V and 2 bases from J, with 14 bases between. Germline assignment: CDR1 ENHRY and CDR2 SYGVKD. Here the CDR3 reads CAISDQGFVGNQPQHF. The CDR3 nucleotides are TGTGCCATCAGTGACCAGGGGTTTGTTGGCAATCAGCCCCAGCATTTT.

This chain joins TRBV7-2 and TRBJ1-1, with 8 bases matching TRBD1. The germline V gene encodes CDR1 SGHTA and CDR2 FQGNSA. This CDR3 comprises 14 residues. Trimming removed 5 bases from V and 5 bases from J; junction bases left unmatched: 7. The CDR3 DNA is TGTGCCAGCAGCATCCGGGACAGGTCGACTGAAGCTTTCTTT. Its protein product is CASSIRDRSTEAFF.

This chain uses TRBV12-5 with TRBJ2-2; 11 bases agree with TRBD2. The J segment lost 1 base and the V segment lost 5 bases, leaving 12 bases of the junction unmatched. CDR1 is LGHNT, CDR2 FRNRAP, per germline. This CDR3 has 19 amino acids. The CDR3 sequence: CASGAKLAGATLNTGELFF. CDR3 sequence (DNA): TGTGCTAGTGGTGCAAAACTAGCGGGAGCAACTTTGAACACCGGGGAGCTGTTTTTT.

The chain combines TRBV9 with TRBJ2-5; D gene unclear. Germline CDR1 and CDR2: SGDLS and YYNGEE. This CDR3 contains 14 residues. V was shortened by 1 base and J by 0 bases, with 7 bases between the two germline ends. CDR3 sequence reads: CASSVWANQETQYF. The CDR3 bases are TGTGCCAGCAGCGTATGGGCCAACCAAGAGACCCAGTACTTC.

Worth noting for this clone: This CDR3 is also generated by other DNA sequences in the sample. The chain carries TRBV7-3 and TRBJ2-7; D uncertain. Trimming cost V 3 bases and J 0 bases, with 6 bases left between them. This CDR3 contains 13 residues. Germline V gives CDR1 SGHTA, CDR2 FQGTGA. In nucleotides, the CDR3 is TGTGCCAGCAGCTTTGGTAGCTCCTACGAGCAGTACTTC. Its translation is CASSFGSSYEQYF.

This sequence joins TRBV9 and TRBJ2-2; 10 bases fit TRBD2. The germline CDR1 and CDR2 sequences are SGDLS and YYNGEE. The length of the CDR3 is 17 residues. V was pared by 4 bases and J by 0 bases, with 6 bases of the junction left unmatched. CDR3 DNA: TGTGCCAGCAGCCTCGGACTAGCGGAGGCGAACACCGGGGAGCTGTTTTTT. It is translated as CASSLGLAEANTGELFF.

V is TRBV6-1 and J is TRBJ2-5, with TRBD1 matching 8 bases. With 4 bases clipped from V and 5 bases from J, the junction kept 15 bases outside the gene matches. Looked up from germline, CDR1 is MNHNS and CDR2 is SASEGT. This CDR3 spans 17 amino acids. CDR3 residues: CASSAESQAGGLETQYF. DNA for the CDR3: TGTGCCAGCAGTGCAGAGAGTCAGGCAGGGGGCTTGGAGACCCAGTACTTC.

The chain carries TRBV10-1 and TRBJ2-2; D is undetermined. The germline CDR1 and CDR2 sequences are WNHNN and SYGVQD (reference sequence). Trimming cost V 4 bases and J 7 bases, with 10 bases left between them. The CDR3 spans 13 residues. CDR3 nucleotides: TGCGCCAGCAGTGTTTTGGTCGGCGGGGAGCTGTTTTTT. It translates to CASSVLVGGELFF.